This T cell receptor (beta chain) was documented in a study of CD8 T cells in ankylosing spondylitis. General study findings and limits: Both synovial fluid and blood in reactive arthritis had previously been reported to carry some motif variants.

MiXCR, applied by TCRdb to the 5' RACE reads, yields one record per CDR3 protein. The sample shows about 250,000 distinct CDR3 sequences, under 12% of them seen only once. This clonotype was recorded many times. What it binds is unknown. V lost 6 bases and J 2 bases, leaving 13 bases between the germline ends. The CDR3 loop spans 14 amino acids. The chain couples TRBV12-3 or TRBV12-4 to TRBJ1-1; no firm D call. Sequences were obtained from blood, either unsorted or a sorted T cell fraction (not recorded which). The sequence was obtained from a male donor with ankylosing spondylitis or in good health (not recorded which). The CDR3 region has the DNA TGTGCCAGCAGCCGAAGATTGGGAAACACTGAAGCTTTCTTT. It is translated as CASSRRLGNTEAFF.